The rows below give T cell receptor beta chains drawn from one sample of a study of blood T cell repertoires in COVID-19. The table came from immunoSEQ multiplex PCR; TCRdb's copy has only in-frame clones and leaves some out. This table holds about 98,000 clones, 82% found once. The sample comprised peripheral blood. These receptors were taken from a man older than 75 with acute or convalescent COVID-19. Each CDR3 is given with its conserved first and last residue. Each record gives: V gene, J gene, clone size, D gene, CDR3 protein, CDR3 DNA. The D gene is left open where the match is weak. Where a row states a size, it is once, few, many or the class of an expanded clone; other rows omit it.

TRBV6-5	TRBJ1-1	many	NA	CASRGGGTEAFF	TGTGCCAGCAGGGGGGGAGGCACTGAAGCTTTCTTT
TRBV11-2	TRBJ2-7	NA	TRBD1	CASSLGTGVYEQYF	TGTGCCAGCAGCTTAGGAACAGGGGTCTACGAGCAGTACTTC
TRBV6-5	TRBJ1-3	NA	NA	CASSRNRDEGNTIYF	TGTGCCAGCAGTAGAAACAGGGACGAAGGAAACACCATATATTTT
TRBV7-2	TRBJ1-2	NA	TRBD1	CASSLFPGQESNNYGYTF	TGTGCCAGCAGCTTATTTCCCGGACAGGAGAGTAATAACTATGGCTACACCTTC
TRBV7-2	TRBJ1-2	NA	TRBD1	CASSSDRPTSYGYTF	TGTGCCAGCAGTTCGGACAGGCCGACTTCCTATGGCTACACCTTC
TRBV6-5	TRBJ1-5	NA	TRBD1	CASRPTWDSNQPQHF	TGTGCCAGCAGGCCTACTTGGGACAGTAATCAGCCCCAGCATTTT
TRBV3-1/TRBV3-2	TRBJ2-7	once	NA	CASRPRPGNYEQYF	TGTGCCAGCAGACCTCGCCCAGGGAACTACGAGCAGTACTTC
TRBV9	TRBJ1-2	NA	NA	CASSAKRGSGYTF	TGTGCCAGCAGCGCGAAGAGAGGGTCTGGCTACACCTTC
TRBV3-1/TRBV3-2	TRBJ2-1	NA	NA	CASSQRYNEQFF	TGTGCCAGCAGCCAACGCTACAATGAGCAGTTCTTC
TRBV6-5	TRBJ2-7	NA	NA	CASSYTRRGSHEQYF	TGTGCCAGCAGTTACACTCGCCGGGGTAGTCACGAGCAGTACTTC
TRBV6-5	TRBJ1-3	NA	NA	CASSYATGNTIYF	TGTGCCAGCAGTTACGCGACTGGAAACACCATATATTTT
TRBV27	TRBJ2-4	NA	NA	CASSWGGGRVPNIQYF	TGTGCCAGCAGTTGGGGAGGGGGTAGGGTGCCAAACATTCAGTACTTC
TRBV6-5	TRBJ2-2	NA	TRBD1	CASWRTGGVGELFF	TGTGCCAGCTGGAGGACAGGGGGTGTCGGGGAGCTGTTTTTT
TRBV28	TRBJ1-1	NA	TRBD1	CASSSGGKHTEAFF	TGTGCCAGCTCTTCAGGGGGTAAACACACTGAAGCTTTCTTT
TRBV5-1	TRBJ1-4	NA	NA	CASSSQTPGGGEKLFF	TGCGCCAGCAGCTCACAAACCCCGGGAGGTGGCGAAAAACTGTTTTTT
TRBV7-2	TRBJ1-2	NA	NA	CASSLRMNEDRFYGYTF	TGTGCCAGCAGCTTAAGAATGAATGAAGACAGGTTCTATGGCTACACCTTC
TRBV18	TRBJ2-5	NA	TRBD1	CASSPQRTGKSETQYF	TGTGCCAGCTCACCCCAGAGGACAGGGAAATCTGAGACCCAGTACTTC
TRBV5-1	TRBJ2-7	NA	TRBD1	CASSTGQTYEQYF	TGCGCCAGCAGCACGGGACAGACCTACGAGCAGTACTTC
TRBV19	TRBJ2-1	NA	NA	CASSDSLYNEQFF	TGTGCCAGTAGTGACTCCCTTTACAATGAGCAGTTCTTC
TRBV5-8	TRBJ2-6	NA	TRBD1	CASSLAGTGRPGANVLTF	TGTGCCAGCAGCTTGGCTGGGACAGGGAGGCCTGGGGCCAACGTCCTGACTTTC
TRBV27	TRBJ2-4	NA	TRBD2	CASSLSSSGRAKGKNIQYF	TGTGCCAGCAGTTTATCGTCCAGCGGGAGGGCAAAGGGCAAAAACATTCAGTACTTC
TRBV4-1	TRBJ1-5	NA	NA	CASSQDRTGNNQPQHF	TGCGCCAGCAGCCAAGATCGTACAGGAAACAATCAGCCCCAGCATTTT
TRBV5-1	TRBJ1-2	NA	TRBD1	CASSPEGQGARGYTF	TGCGCCAGCAGCCCGGAGGGACAGGGGGCGCGAGGCTACACCTTC
TRBV7-2	TRBJ2-1	NA	NA	CASSRLLYNEQFF	TGTGCCAGCAGCCGTTTACTCTACAATGAGCAGTTCTTC
TRBV25-1	TRBJ1-6	NA	TRBD1	CASSGQGVAPLHF	TGTGCCAGCAGTGGTCAGGGGGTAGCACCCCTCCACTTT
TRBV28	TRBJ1-6	NA	NA	CASSLPASSYNSPLHF	TGTGCCAGCAGTTTACCAGCTAGCTCCTATAATTCACCCCTCCACTTT
TRBV7-2	TRBJ2-2	NA	NA	CASSSRQELFF	TGTGCCAGCAGCTCAAGACAGGAGCTGTTTTTT
TRBV2	TRBJ2-7	NA	NA	CASDGQTYEQYF	TGTGCCAGCGATGGACAGACCTACGAGCAGTACTTC
TRBV7-7	TRBJ2-3	NA	NA	CASSLTDTDTQYF	TGTGCTAGCAGCTTGACAGACACAGATACGCAGTATTTT
TRBV19	TRBJ1-5	NA	TRBD1	CASGDSPNQPQHF	TGTGCCAGTGGGGACAGTCCAAATCAGCCCCAGCATTTT
TRBV28	TRBJ1-4	NA	NA	CASSRIGVSNEKLFF	TGTGCCAGCAGTCGCATAGGGGTATCTAATGAAAAACTGTTTTTT
TRBV7-8	TRBJ2-5	NA	NA	CASSSQTRASETQYF	TGTGCCAGCAGCTCACAGACTAGGGCATCAGAGACCCAGTACTTC
TRBV6-6	TRBJ2-7	NA	TRBD2	CASSYTSGPYEQYF	TGTGCCAGCAGTTACACTAGCGGGCCCTACGAGCAGTACTTC
TRBV7-8	TRBJ2-1	NA	TRBD1	CASSLVPGTGRDNEQFF	TGTGCCAGCAGCTTAGTTCCCGGGACAGGGAGGGACAATGAGCAGTTCTTC
TRBV4-3	TRBJ1-2	NA	NA	CASSQGGPGYYGYTF	TGCGCCAGCAGCCAAGGTGGTCCAGGGTACTATGGCTACACCTTC
TRBV30	TRBJ2-7	NA	TRBD1	CAWSFTGDEQYF	TGTGCCTGGAGTTTCACAGGGGACGAGCAGTACTTC
TRBV7-2	TRBJ2-5	NA	NA	CASSLADYAQETQYF	TGTGCCAGCAGCTTAGCAGACTACGCCCAAGAGACCCAGTACTTC
TRBV9	TRBJ1-1	NA	NA	CASSGGRVTEAFF	TGTGCCAGCAGCGGGGGCAGGGTTACTGAAGCTTTCTTT
TRBV5-1	TRBJ1-3	NA	TRBD1	CASSPSGTGGTNTIYF	TGCGCCAGCAGCCCCTCCGGGACAGGGGGGACGAACACCATATATTTT
TRBV9	TRBJ2-2	NA	NA	CASSVEGTAGDTGELFF	TGTGCCAGCAGCGTAGAGGGAACCGCCGGGGACACCGGGGAGCTGTTTTTT
TRBV19	TRBJ2-1	NA	TRBD1	CASSGTAYGNEQFF	TGTGCCAGTAGTGGGACAGCCTATGGAAATGAGCAGTTCTTC
TRBV19	TRBJ1-1	once	TRBD1	CASSVRGYTEAFF	TGTGCCAGTAGTGTCAGGGGGTACACTGAAGCTTTCTTT
TRBV6-6	TRBJ1-2	NA	NA	CASSPRGDHYGYTF	TGTGCCAGCAGTCCTCGGGGGGATCACTATGGCTACACCTTC
TRBV5-4	TRBJ1-4	NA	TRBD1	CASSLAGTGEKLFF	TGTGCCAGCAGCTTGGCTGGGACAGGGGAAAAACTGTTTTTT
TRBV6-1	TRBJ2-5	NA	TRBD2	CASSETLAGAQETQYF	TGTGCCAGCAGTGAAACACTAGCGGGGGCTCAAGAGACCCAGTACTTC
TRBV9	TRBJ1-3	NA	NA	CASSLSASSGNTIYF	TGTGCCAGCAGCCTCTCAGCGAGCTCTGGAAACACCATATATTTT
TRBV6-5	TRBJ2-1	NA	TRBD1	CASSSYTSEQGDEQFF	TGTGCCAGCAGTTCCTACACCTCCGAACAGGGGGATGAGCAGTTCTTC
TRBV29-1	TRBJ2-3	few	NA	CSVPGVSTDTQYF	TGCAGCGTCCCCGGGGTGAGCACAGATACGCAGTATTTT
TRBV19	TRBJ2-3	NA	TRBD2	CASSITSGRSTDTQYF	TGTGCCAGTAGTATCACTAGCGGGAGGAGCACAGATACGCAGTATTTT
TRBV12-3/TRBV12-4	TRBJ2-7	NA	NA	CASSRPPAYEQYF	TGTGCCAGCAGTCGCCCCCCAGCCTACGAGCAGTACTTC
TRBV6-5	TRBJ1-1	NA	NA	CASSREGTEAFF	TGTGCCAGCAGTCGCGAGGGCACTGAAGCTTTCTTT
TRBV30	TRBJ1-2	NA	NA	CAWSVLEATIYGYTF	TGTGCCTGGAGTGTACTGGAGGCGACAATCTATGGCTACACCTTC